This TCR beta chain was profiled in a study of circulating and synovial CD4+ cells in juvenile arthritis. Samples derive from patients with active juvenile idiopathic arthritis. A word on this clone: What it binds is not known.

Study observations and caveats: CPL versus bulk CD4 samples: T cell genome counts differed by at least an order of magnitude. Diversity here was lower than in bulk blood CD4 cells. These blood cells shared more CDR3 sequences with synovium than bulk blood.

Germline values: CDR1 LNHNV, CDR2 YYDKDF (reference sequence). The CDR3 loop spans 15 amino acids. V shed 1 base and J shed 5 bases, with 11 bases lying between them. TCRdb's table, derived via immunoSEQ multiplex PCR, lists solely in-frame clones and lacks some. The sample has about 30,000 clones; just under 95% are singletons. The rearrangement links TRBV15 to TRBJ1-4; D uncertain. This receptor was identified in a human donor with juvenile idiopathic arthritis. The sample taken for sequencing was CD4+ T cells from blood. Here the CDR3 DNA reads TGTGCCACCAGCAGAGCACCGGTACCGAATGAAAAACTGTTTTTT. Translating gives CATSRAPVPNEKLFF.